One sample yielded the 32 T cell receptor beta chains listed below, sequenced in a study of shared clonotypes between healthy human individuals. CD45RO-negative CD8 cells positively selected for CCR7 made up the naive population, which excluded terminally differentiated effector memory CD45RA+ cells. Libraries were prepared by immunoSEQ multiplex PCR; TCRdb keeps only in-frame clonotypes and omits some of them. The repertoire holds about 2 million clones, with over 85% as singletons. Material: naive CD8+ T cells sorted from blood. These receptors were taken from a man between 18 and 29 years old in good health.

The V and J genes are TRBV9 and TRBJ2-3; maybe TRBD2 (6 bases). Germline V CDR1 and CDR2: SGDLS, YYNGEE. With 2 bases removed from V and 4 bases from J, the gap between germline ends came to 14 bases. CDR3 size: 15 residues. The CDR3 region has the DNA TGTGCCAGCAGCGTTGGGGGAGGCCGGGCAGATACGCAGTATTTT. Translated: CASSVGGGRADTQYF.

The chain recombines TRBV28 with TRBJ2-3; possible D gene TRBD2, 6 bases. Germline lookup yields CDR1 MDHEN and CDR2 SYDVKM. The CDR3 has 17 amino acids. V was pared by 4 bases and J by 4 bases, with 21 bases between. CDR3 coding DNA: TGTGCCAGCAGTTCCCGTATGGGCGGGGAAGACGCAGATACGCAGTATTTT. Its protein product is CASSSRMGGEDADTQYF.

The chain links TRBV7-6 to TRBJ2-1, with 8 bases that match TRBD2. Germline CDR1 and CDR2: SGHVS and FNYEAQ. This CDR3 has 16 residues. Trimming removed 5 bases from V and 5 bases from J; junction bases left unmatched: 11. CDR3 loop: CASSPTPGLGNNEQFF. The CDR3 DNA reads TGTGCCAGCAGCCCAACTCCGGGACTAGGGAACAATGAGCAGTTCTTC.

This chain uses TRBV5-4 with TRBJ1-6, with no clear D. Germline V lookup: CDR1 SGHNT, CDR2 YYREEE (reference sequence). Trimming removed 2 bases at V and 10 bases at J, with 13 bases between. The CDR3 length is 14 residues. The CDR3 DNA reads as TGTGCCAGCAGCTTCCTTCAGGACCCATCACCCCTCCACTTT. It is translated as CASSFLQDPSPLHF. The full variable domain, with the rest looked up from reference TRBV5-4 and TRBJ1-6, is ETGVTQSPTHLIKTRGQQVTLRCSSQSGHNTVSWYQQALGQGPQFIFQYYREEENGRGNFPPRFSGLQFPNYSSELNVNALELDDSALYLCASSFLQDPSPLHFGNGTRLTVT.

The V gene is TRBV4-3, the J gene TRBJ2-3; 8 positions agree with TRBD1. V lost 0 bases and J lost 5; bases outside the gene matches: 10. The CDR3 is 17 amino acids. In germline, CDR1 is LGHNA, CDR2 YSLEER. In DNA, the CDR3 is TGCGCCAGCAGCCAAGATTTGTCCAGGGGGCTGGGAGATACGCAGTATTTT. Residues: CASSQDLSRGLGDTQYF.

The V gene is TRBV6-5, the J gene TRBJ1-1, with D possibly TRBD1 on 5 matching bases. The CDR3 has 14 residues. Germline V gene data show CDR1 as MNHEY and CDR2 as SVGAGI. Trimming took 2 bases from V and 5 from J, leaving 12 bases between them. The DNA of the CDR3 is TGTGCCAGCAGTTACGACAGCCTAAGGACTGAAGCTTTCTTT. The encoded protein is CASSYDSLRTEAFF.

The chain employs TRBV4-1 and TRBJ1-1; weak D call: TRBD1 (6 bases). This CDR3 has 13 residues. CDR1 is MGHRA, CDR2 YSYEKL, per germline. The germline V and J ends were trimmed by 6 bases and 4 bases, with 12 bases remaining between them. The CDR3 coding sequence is TGCGCCAGCAGGGCAGGGGTGAGCACTGAAGCTTTCTTT. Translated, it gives CASRAGVSTEAFF.

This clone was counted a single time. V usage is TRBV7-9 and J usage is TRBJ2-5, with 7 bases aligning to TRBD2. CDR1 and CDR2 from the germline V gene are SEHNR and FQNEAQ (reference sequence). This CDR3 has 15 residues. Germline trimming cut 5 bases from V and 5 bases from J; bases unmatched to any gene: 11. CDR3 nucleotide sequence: TGTGCCAGCAGCCCCTCGACTAGCCTGATGGAGACCCAGTACTTC. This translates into CASSPSTSLMETQYF. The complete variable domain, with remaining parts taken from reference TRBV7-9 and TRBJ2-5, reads DTGVSQNPRHKITKRGQNVTFRCDPISEHNRLYWYRQTLGQGPEFLTYFQNEAQLEKSRLLSDRFSAERPKGSFSTLEIQRTEQGDSAMYLCASSPSTSLMETQYFGPGTRLLVL.

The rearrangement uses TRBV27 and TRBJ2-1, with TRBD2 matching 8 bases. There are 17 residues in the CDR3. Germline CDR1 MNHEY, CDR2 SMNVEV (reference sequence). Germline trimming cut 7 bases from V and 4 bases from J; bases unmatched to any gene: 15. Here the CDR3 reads CASIPQREWGGYNEQFF. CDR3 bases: TGTGCCAGCATACCCCAGCGGGAGTGGGGGGGGTACAATGAGCAGTTCTTC.

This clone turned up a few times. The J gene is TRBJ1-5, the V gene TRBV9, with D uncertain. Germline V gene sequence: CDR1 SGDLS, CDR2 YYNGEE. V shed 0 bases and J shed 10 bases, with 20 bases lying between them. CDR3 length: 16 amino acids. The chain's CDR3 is CASSVDADSVYGPQHF. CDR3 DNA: TGTGCCAGCAGCGTAGATGCAGACTCCGTATACGGTCCCCAGCATTTT.

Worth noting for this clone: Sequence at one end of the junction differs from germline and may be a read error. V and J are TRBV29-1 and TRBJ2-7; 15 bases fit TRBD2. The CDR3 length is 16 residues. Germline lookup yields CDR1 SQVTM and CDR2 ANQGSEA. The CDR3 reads CSAEGTSGRPVDEQYF. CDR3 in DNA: TGCAGCGCTGAAGGGACTAGCGGGAGGCCCGTGGACGAGCAGTACTTC.

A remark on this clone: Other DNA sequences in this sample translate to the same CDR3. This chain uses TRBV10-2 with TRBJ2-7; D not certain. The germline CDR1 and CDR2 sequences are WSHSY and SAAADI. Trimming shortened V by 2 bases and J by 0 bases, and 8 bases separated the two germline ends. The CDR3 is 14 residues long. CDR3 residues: CASSEPGSSYEQYF. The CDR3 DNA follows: TGCGCCAGCAGTGAGCCAGGATCCTCCTACGAGCAGTACTTC.

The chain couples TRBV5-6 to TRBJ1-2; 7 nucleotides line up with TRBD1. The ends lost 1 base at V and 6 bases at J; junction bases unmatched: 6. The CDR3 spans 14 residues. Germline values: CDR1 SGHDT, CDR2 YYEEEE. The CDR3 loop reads CASSLLQGQDGYTF. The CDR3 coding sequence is TGTGCCAGCAGCTTGTTACAGGGGCAAGATGGCTACACCTTC.

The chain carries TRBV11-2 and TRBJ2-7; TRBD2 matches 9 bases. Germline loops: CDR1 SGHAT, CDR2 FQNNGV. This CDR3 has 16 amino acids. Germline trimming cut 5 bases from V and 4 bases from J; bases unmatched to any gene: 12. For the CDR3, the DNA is TGTGCCAGCAGCGCGGCGCGGGGGGGCGGTCTTTACGAGCAGTACTTC. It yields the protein CASSAARGGGLYEQYF.

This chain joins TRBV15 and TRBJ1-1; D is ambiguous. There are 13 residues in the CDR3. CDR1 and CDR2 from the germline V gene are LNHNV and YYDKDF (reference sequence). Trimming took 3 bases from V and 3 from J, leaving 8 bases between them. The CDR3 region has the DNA TGTGCCACCAGCAGGGACGGTGACACTGAAGCTTTCTTT. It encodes CATSRDGDTEAFF.

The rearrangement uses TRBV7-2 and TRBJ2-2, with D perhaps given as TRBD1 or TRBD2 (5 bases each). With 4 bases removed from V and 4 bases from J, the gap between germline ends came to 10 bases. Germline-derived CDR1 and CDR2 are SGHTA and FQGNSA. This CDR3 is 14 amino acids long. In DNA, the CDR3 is TGTGCCAGCAGCTCCGGGGCTGGCACCGGGGAGCTGTTTTTT. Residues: CASSSGAGTGELFF.

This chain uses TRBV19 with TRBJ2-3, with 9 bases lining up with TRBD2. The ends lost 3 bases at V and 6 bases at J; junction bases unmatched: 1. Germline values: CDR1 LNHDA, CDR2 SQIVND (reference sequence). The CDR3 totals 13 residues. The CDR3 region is CASSILAGDTQYF. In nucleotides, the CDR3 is TGTGCCAGTAGTATCCTAGCGGGGGATACGCAGTATTTT.

The CDR3 DNA reads TGTGCCAGCAGGCCATGGGGAAATGAGCAGTTCTTC. It yields the protein CASRPWGNEQFF. This chain uses TRBV27 with TRBJ2-1; D is unresolved. The germline V gene has CDR1 MNHEY and CDR2 SMNVEV (reference sequence). V lost 6 bases and J lost 7, with 10 bases in between. This CDR3 is built from 12 residues.

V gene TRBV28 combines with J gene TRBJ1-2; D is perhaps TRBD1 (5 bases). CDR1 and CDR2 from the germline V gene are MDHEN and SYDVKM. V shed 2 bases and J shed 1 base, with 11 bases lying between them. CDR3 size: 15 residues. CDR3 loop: CASSLDSHVNYGYTF. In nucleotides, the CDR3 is TGTGCCAGCAGTTTAGACAGCCACGTTAACTATGGCTACACCTTC.

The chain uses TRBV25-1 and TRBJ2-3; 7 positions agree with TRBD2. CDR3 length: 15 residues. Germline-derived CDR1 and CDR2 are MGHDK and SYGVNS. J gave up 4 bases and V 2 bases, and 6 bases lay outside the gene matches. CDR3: CASSENPGLADTQYF. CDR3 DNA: TGTGCCAGCAGTGAAAATCCAGGACTAGCAGATACGCAGTATTTT.

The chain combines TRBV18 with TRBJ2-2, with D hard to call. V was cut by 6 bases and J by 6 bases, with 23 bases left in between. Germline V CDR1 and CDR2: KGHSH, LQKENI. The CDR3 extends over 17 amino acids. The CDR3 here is CASSVQSNAGRPGELFF. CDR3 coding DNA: TGTGCCAGCTCGGTTCAGTCAAATGCCGGGCGGCCCGGGGAGCTGTTTTTT. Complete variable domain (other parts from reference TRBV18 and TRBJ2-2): NAGVMQNPRHLVRRRGQEARLRCSPMKGHSHVYWYRQLPEEGLKFMVYLQKENIIDESGMPKERFSAEFPKEGPSILRIQQVVRGDSAAYFCASSVQSNAGRPGELFFGEGSRLTVL.

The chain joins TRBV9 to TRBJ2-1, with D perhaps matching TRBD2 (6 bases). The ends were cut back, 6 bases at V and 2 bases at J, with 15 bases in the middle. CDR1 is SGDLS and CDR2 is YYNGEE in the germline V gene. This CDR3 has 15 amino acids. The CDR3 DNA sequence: TGTGCCAGCACTCCACCAGCGGGCCCCTACAATGAGCAGTTCTTC. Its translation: CASTPPAGPYNEQFF.

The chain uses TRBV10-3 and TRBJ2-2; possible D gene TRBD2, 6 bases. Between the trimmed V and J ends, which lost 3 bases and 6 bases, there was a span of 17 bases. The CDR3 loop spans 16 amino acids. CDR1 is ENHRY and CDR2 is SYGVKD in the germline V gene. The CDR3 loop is CAISDPGTWGAGELFF. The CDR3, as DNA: TGTGCCATCAGTGACCCCGGGACTTGGGGCGCCGGGGAGCTGTTTTTT.

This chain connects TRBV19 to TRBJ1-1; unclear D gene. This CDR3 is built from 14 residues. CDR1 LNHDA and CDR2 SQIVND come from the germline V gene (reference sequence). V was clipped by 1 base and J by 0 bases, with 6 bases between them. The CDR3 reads CASSIAPLNTEAFF. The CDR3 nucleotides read TGTGCCAGTAGTATAGCCCCCCTGAACACTGAAGCTTTCTTT.

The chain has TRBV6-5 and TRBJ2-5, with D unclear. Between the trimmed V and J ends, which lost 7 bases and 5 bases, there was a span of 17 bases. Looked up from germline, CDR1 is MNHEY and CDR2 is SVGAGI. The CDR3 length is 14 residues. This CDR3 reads CASTQTSSRETQYF. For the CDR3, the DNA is TGTGCCAGCACCCAAACGTCCAGTAGGGAGACCCAGTACTTC.

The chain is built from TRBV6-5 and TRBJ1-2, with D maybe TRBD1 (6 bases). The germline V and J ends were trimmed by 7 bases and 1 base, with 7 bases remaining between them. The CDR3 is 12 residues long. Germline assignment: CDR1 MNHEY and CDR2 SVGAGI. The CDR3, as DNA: TGTGCCAGCAAGGACAGTAACTATGGCTACACCTTC. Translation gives CASKDSNYGYTF.

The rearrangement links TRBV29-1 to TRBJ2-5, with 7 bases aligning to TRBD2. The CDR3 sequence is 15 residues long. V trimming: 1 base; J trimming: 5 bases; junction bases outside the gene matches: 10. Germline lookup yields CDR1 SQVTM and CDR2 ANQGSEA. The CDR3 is CSVEGTSGLGETQYF. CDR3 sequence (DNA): TGCAGCGTTGAAGGGACTAGTGGGTTGGGGGAGACCCAGTACTTC.

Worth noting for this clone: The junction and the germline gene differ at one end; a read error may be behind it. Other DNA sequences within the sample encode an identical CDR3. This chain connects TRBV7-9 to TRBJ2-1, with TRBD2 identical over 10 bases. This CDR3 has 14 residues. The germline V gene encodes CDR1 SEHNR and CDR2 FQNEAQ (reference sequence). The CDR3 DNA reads TGTGCCAGCAGCCTAGCGGGGGACTACAATGAGCAGTTCTTC. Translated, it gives CASSLAGDYNEQFF.

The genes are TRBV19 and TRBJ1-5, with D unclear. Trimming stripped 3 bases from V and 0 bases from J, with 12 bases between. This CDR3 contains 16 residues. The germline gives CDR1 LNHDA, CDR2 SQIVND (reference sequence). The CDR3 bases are TGTGCCAGTAGTATCCTGGGCGATTATAGCAATCAGCCCCAGCATTTT. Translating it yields CASSILGDYSNQPQHF.

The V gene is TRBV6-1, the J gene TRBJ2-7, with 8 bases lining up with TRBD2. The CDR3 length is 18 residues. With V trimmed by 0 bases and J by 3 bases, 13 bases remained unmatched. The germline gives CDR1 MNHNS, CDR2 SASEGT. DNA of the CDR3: TGTGCCAGCAGTGAAGCGGGCCTGGGACCGGGGGGGCTCTACGAGCAGTACTTC. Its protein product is CASSEAGLGPGGLYEQYF.

This CDR3 is CASSQGTLAGNEQFF. In nucleotides, the CDR3 is TGCGCCAGCAGCCAAGGTACACTAGCTGGGAATGAGCAGTTCTTC. J is TRBJ2-1 and V is TRBV4-1; possibly TRBD2 for D (6 bases). The CDR3 is 15 residues long. From germline, CDR1 is MGHRA and CDR2 YSYEKL. V was pared by 1 base and J by 7 bases, with 14 bases between.

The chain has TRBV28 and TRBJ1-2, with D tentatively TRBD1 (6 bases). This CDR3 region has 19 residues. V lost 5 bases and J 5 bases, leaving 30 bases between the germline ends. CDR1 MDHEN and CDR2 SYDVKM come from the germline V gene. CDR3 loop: CASSLPLIQRGGIAYGYTF. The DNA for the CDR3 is TGTGCCAGCAGTCTCCCCCTGATACAGCGAGGGGGTATAGCGTATGGCTACACCTTC.